This T cell receptor beta chain comes out of a study of radiotherapy plus CTLA-4 blockade in lung cancer. V shed 4 bases, J shed 8 bases, and the junction held 18 bases outside the gene matches. There are 18 residues in the CDR3. CDR1 and CDR2 (germline): SGHNT, YYREEE (reference sequence). Overall study findings and caveats: Radiotherapy plus ipilimumab was followed by expansion in blood of tumor-derived TCR clones.

The assay was immunoSEQ multiplex PCR, and TCRdb's table has in-frame clones only and misses some. Of approximately 28,000 clones in the sample, approximately 80% were seen once. This clone was seen a handful of times. The antigen is undetermined. The J gene is TRBJ2-3, the V gene TRBV5-4; TRBD2 aligns across 11 bases. The sample here was peripheral blood, taken from a patient treated with radiotherapy plus ipilimumab. This TCR came from a human donor with non-small cell lung cancer that progressed on radiotherapy plus ipilimumab. CDR3 protein: CASSHVVSSGGDLGTQYF. CDR3 coding DNA: TGTGCCAGCAGCCATGTCGTTAGTAGCGGGGGGGACCTCGGTACGCAGTATTTT.